What follows are 19 T cell receptor beta chains derived from one specimen sequenced in a study of beta chain features in type 1 diabetes. Study-level points and caveats: Shorter TCRB CDR3s, moderately but significantly so, were found in Type 1 diabetes patients in all four CD4+ subsets.

The sequenced template was cDNA made from the entire isolated RNA. The repertoire was sequenced with immunoSEQ multiplex PCR; TCRdb's copy has only in-frame clones and lacks some. Here the sample spans a few hundred thousand clones, around 16% being singletons. No antigen has been identified for these receptors. The specimen sequenced was naive CD4+ T cells from blood. The receptors were gathered from a man between 25 and 39 years old with type 1 diabetes.

The chain combines TRBV5-4 with TRBJ2-5; 7 bases fit TRBD1. CDR3 length: 14 residues. J gave up 3 bases and V 3 bases, and 5 bases lay outside the gene matches. Looked up from germline, CDR1 is SGHNT and CDR2 is YYREEE (reference sequence). CDR3 region: CASSSGQREETQYF. The CDR3 nucleotides are TGTGCCAGCAGCTCGGGACAGCGTGAAGAGACCCAGTACTTC.

The J gene is TRBJ2-1, the V gene TRBV18, with a weak D call TRBD1 (6 bases). CDR3 length equals 15 residues. V lost 3 bases to trimming and J lost 8 bases, with 17 bases between them. The germline V gene encodes CDR1 KGHSH and CDR2 LQKENI. The CDR3 region is CASSPSSDNRDEQFF. In nucleotides, the CDR3 is TGTGCCAGCTCACCCTCCTCGGACAACAGGGATGAGCAGTTCTTC. Full variable domain (rest looked up from reference TRBV18 and TRBJ2-1): NAGVMQNPRHLVRRRGQEARLRCSPMKGHSHVYWYRQLPEEGLKFMVYLQKENIIDESGMPKERFSAEFPKEGPSILRIQQVVRGDSAAYFCASSPSSDNRDEQFFGPGTRLTVL.

This chain joins TRBV14 and TRBJ2-5; tentatively, D is TRBD2 (5 bases). Germline-derived CDR1 and CDR2 are SGHDN and FVKESK. V gave up 4 bases and J gave up 5 bases, with 14 bases separating them. The length of the CDR3 is 14 residues. The CDR3 sequence is CASSRTLSAETQYF. The CDR3 DNA reads as TGTGCCAGCAGCCGGACTCTATCCGCGGAGACCCAGTACTTC.

This clone was seen only a few times. The V and J genes are TRBV25-1 and TRBJ2-5; no clear D gene. CDR3 length equals 14 residues. Germline lookup yields CDR1 MGHDK and CDR2 SYGVNS. Trimming removed 0 bases from V and 2 bases from J, with 7 bases in between. CDR3 amino acids: CASSEYKGQETQYF. In nucleotides, the CDR3 is TGTGCCAGCAGTGAATATAAGGGTCAAGAGACCCAGTACTTC.

The chain carries TRBV28 and TRBJ1-1; 9 nucleotides match TRBD1. The CDR3 consists of 14 residues. Germline values: CDR1 MDHEN, CDR2 SYDVKM. The junction had 3 bases not matched to a gene; V was cut back by 4 bases and J by 3 bases. The CDR3 here is CASSSGQGDTEAFF. The CDR3 DNA reads TGTGCCAGCAGTTCGGGACAGGGCGACACTGAAGCTTTCTTT. Full variable domain (outside the CDR3, taken from reference TRBV28 and TRBJ1-1): DVKVTQSSRYLVKRTGEKVFLECVQDMDHENMFWYRQDPGLGLRLIYFSYDVKMKEKGDIPEGYSVSREKKERFSLILESASTNQTSMYLCASSSGQGDTEAFFGQGTRLTVV.

V usage is TRBV6-5 and J usage is TRBJ1-5; TRBD1 is a possible D gene (5 bases). Germline CDR1 reads MNHEY; CDR2 reads SVGAGI. The CDR3 totals 14 residues. V was pared by 0 bases and J by 7 bases, with 10 bases between. The CDR3: CASSYSRSGQPQHF. In nucleotides, the CDR3 is TGTGCCAGCAGTTACTCGAGGTCAGGGCAGCCCCAGCATTTT.

The chain employs TRBV10-3 and TRBJ2-7; 10 bases are shared with TRBD2. V lost 6 bases to trimming and J lost 5 bases; unmatched junction nucleotides: 4. The CDR3 totals 13 residues. In germline, CDR1 is ENHRY, CDR2 SYGVKD. CDR3 amino acids: CAIRASGSHEQYF. For the CDR3, the DNA is TGTGCCATCAGGGCTAGCGGGAGCCACGAGCAGTACTTC.

There are a few counts of this clone. In DNA form, the CDR3 reads TGTGCCAGCAGTTTAAGGTCTAGCGGGGGTACAGATACGCAGTATTTT. Protein product: CASSLRSSGGTDTQYF. The genes are TRBV28 and TRBJ2-3, with 10 bases lining up with TRBD2. Unmatched junction bases numbered 5, after V lost 2 bases and J lost 3 bases. Germline CDR1 reads MDHEN; CDR2 reads SYDVKM. There are 16 residues in the CDR3.

In its sample, this clone was seen a few times. CDR3 amino acids: CASRQGTAQETQYF. CDR3 in DNA: TGTGCCAGCAGACAGGGTACGGCCCAAGAGACCCAGTACTTC. The J gene is TRBJ2-5, the V gene TRBV5-4, with a weak D call TRBD1 (6 bases). Germline V lookup: CDR1 SGHNT, CDR2 YYREEE (reference sequence). CDR3 length equals 14 residues. Trimming left V 5 bases short and J 1 base short, with 12 bases between.

A few counts support this clone. The CDR3 is CSVEFVASRTYEQYF. DNA of the CDR3: TGCAGCGTTGAATTCGTGGCTTCCCGCACCTACGAGCAGTACTTC. V usage is TRBV29-1 and J usage is TRBJ2-7; the D is unclear. This CDR3 is 15 amino acids long. Trimming removed 2 bases from V and 2 bases from J, with 16 bases in between. Germline V gene data show CDR1 as SQVTM and CDR2 as ANQGSEA.

The J gene is TRBJ2-1, the V gene TRBV5-1, with D possibly TRBD2 on 6 matching bases. From germline, CDR1 is SGHRS and CDR2 YFSETQ. CDR3 length: 14 amino acids. V was clipped by 0 bases and J by 5 bases, with 9 bases between them. The CDR3 is CASSLASANNEQFF. The CDR3 coding sequence is TGCGCCAGCAGCTTGGCTAGCGCCAACAATGAGCAGTTCTTC.

This clone has just a few counts. The rearrangement uses TRBV29-1 and TRBJ1-2, with 7 bases identical to TRBD1. The CDR3 has 12 residues. From germline, CDR1 is SQVTM and CDR2 ANQGSEA. V trimming: 5 bases; J trimming: 9 bases; junction bases outside the gene matches: 9. The CDR3, as DNA: TGCAGCGTTCAAACAGACAGGGCACGCTACACCTTC. Translation gives CSVQTDRARYTF. Combining the CDR3 with reference TRBV29-1 and TRBJ1-2 gives the whole variable domain SAVISQKPSRDICQRGTSLTIQCQVDSQVTMMFWYRQQPGQSLTLIATANQGSEATYESGFVIDKFPISRPNLTFSTLTVSNMSPEDSSIYLCSVQTDRARYTFGSGTRLTVV.

The gene calls are TRBV6-5 and TRBJ2-7, with 11 bases identical to TRBD1. The CDR3 is 15 amino acids. V gave up 5 bases and J gave up 3 bases; unmatched junction bases: 6. Germline-derived CDR1 and CDR2 are MNHEY and SVGAGI. Here the CDR3 reads CASSPRTGGGYEQYF. In nucleotides, the CDR3 is TGTGCCAGCAGTCCCCGGACAGGGGGCGGCTACGAGCAGTACTTC.

This sequence joins TRBV9 and TRBJ2-1; 11 bases agree with TRBD2. Trimming took 0 bases from V and 9 from J; bases not matched to a gene: 5. Germline V gene data show CDR1 as SGDLS and CDR2 as YYNGEE. CDR3 length: 15 residues. The CDR3 nucleotides read TGTGCCAGCAGCGTAGGTTCTAGCGGGAGGTCTGAGCAGTTCTTC. As protein: CASSVGSSGRSEQFF.

Only one count was recorded for this clone. The gene calls are TRBV19 and TRBJ2-1; possible D gene TRBD2, 5 bases. The V end was cut by 2 bases, the J end by 8 bases, with 7 bases between. The CDR3 totals 12 residues. Germline assignment: CDR1 LNHDA and CDR2 SQIVND (reference sequence). CDR3: CASSISLDEQFF. In DNA form, the CDR3 reads TGTGCCAGTAGTATATCACTAGATGAGCAGTTCTTC.

This clone showed up just a few times. V gene TRBV6-5 combines with J gene TRBJ2-3; D might be TRBD2 (5 bases). With 0 bases removed from V and 6 bases from J, the gap between germline ends came to 10 bases. CDR1 is MNHEY and CDR2 is SVGAGI in the germline V gene. The CDR3 length is 14 residues. CDR3 in DNA: TGTGCCAGCAGTTACTCTGCGGGCGCGGATACGCAGTATTTT. The encoded protein is CASSYSAGADTQYF.

This clone was recorded a few times. This chain uses TRBV28 with TRBJ1-1, with D unresolved. The V gene lost 11 bases and the J gene lost 4 bases, with 20 bases spanning the gap. This CDR3 is 14 amino acids long. CDR1 is MDHEN and CDR2 is SYDVKM in the germline V gene. The CDR3 DNA reads TGTGCCCTAGCCCCGGCTGCTCTTTCCACTGAAGCTTTCTTT. Translating it yields CALAPAALSTEAFF.

The chain combines TRBV6-5 with TRBJ2-5, with D possibly matching TRBD1 (5 bases). V was clipped by 5 bases and J by 2 bases, with 9 bases between them. Germline V gene data show CDR1 as MNHEY and CDR2 as SVGAGI. This CDR3 is built from 13 residues. CDR3 sequence: CASSRDRQETQYF. In nucleotides, the CDR3 is TGTGCCAGCAGTCGAGACAGACAAGAGACCCAGTACTTC.

In this sample, this clone turned up a few times. The chain uses TRBV29-1 and TRBJ2-5, with D tentatively TRBD1 (5 bases). CDR1 SQVTM and CDR2 ANQGSEA come from the germline V gene. The CDR3 is made up of 13 amino acids. Trimming removed 6 bases at V and 2 bases at J, with 13 bases between. The CDR3 DNA reads TGCAGCGTGTCCCGACAGTTACAAGAGACCCAGTACTTC. It specifies CSVSRQLQETQYF.